The rows below give T cell receptor beta chains drawn from one sample of a study of graft-versus-host responses after intestinal transplantation. Their target antigens are unknown. Assay: immunoSEQ multiplex PCR; the TCRdb copy retains only in-frame clones and omits some. This table has around 40,000 clones, approximately 95% appearing once. Sequencing used unstimulated CD8+ T cells sorted from spleen or lymph node cells, obtained before transplant. The receptors here all came from a human donor who was the organ donor for an intestinal transplant. Each CDR3 is given with its conserved first and last residue. The D gene is left open where the match is weak. Rows may omit the clone size; those that give it use once, few, many or a size class.

J,D,V,size,CDR3,DNA
TRBJ2-7,TRBD2,TRBV2,-,CASSGQREMISYEQYF,TGTGCCAGCAGTGGCCAGCGGGAGATGATTTCCTACGAGCAGTACTTC
TRBJ1-2,-,TRBV10-3,-,CAISESLIPDYGYTF,TGTGCCATCAGTGAGTCGCTAATCCCAGACTATGGCTACACCTTC
TRBJ2-7,-,TRBV4-1,-,CASSQDRGRVTEQYF,TGCGCCAGCAGCCAAGATCGGGGCAGGGTCACCGAGCAGTACTTC
TRBJ1-2,-,TRBV9,-,CASSADTWHGYTF,TGTGCCAGCAGCGCCGACACCTGGCATGGCTACACCTTC
TRBJ2-7,-,TRBV14,-,CASSQVYSTYEQYF,TGTGCCAGCAGCCAAGTCTACAGCACCTACGAGCAGTACTTC
TRBJ2-2,TRBD1,TRBV27,-,CASSLEGTVNTGELFF,TGTGCCAGCAGTTTAGAGGGGACAGTGAACACCGGGGAGCTGTTTTTT
TRBJ2-5,-,TRBV7-2,-,CASSQRLLQETQYF,TGTGCCAGCAGCCAACGTCTGCTCCAAGAGACCCAGTACTTC
TRBJ1-2,TRBD1,TRBV27,-,CASSFIQGDYGYTF,TGTGCCAGCAGTTTTATCCAGGGGGACTATGGCTACACCTTC
TRBJ2-2,TRBD2,TRBV7-2,-,CASSGQRGGTGELFF,TGTGCCAGCAGCGGGCAGCGGGGGGGAACCGGGGAGCTGTTTTTT
TRBJ1-1,-,TRBV2,-,CASRPGPLNTEAFF,TGTGCCAGCAGGCCGGGACCGCTGAACACTGAAGCTTTCTTT
TRBJ1-6,-,TRBV6-1,once,CASNPGTGSPLHF,TGTGCCAGCAACCCCGGGACGGGCTCACCCCTCCACTTT
TRBJ2-1,-,TRBV6-1,-,CASSEVHYYSYNEQFF,TGTGCCAGCAGTGAAGTCCACTATTACTCCTACAATGAGCAGTTCTTC
TRBJ1-1,-,TRBV5-6,-,CASSLARANTEAFF,TGTGCCAGCAGCTTGGCCAGGGCCAACACTGAAGCTTTCTTT
TRBJ1-6,-,TRBV30,few,CAWSVQGGSPLHF,TGTGCCTGGAGTGTACAGGGCGGATCACCCCTCCACTTT
TRBJ2-7,TRBD1,TRBV4-1,-,CASSQETGLSYEQYF,TGCGCCAGCAGCCAGGAGACAGGGCTTTCCTACGAGCAGTACTTC
TRBJ1-2,-,TRBV10-3,few,CAISESGRYGYTF,TGTGCCATCAGTGAGTCAGGACGGTATGGCTACACCTTC
TRBJ2-5,-,TRBV7-2,-,CASSLWRQETQYF,TGTGCCAGCAGCTTATGGAGGCAAGAGACCCAGTACTTC
TRBJ2-7,-,TRBV27,once,CASSLFFSSYEQYF,TGTGCCAGCAGTTTATTCTTCAGCTCCTACGAGCAGTACTTC
TRBJ2-7,TRBD1,TRBV5-6,once,CASSWGQRSYEQYF,TGTGCCAGCAGCTGGGGACAGCGCTCCTACGAGCAGTACTTC
TRBJ2-4,TRBD1,TRBV2,-,CASSGVGTGRLLAKNIQYF,TGTGCCAGCAGTGGGGTGGGGACAGGGCGATTATTAGCCAAAAACATTCAGTACTTC
TRBJ1-1,-,TRBV21-1,-,CASSNRCRGETEAFF,TGTGCCAGCAGCAATCGATGCAGGGGAGAAACTGAAGCTTTCTTT
TRBJ2-7,TRBD1,TRBV6-1,few,CASRKGDRAYEQYF,TGTGCCAGCAGGAAGGGGGACAGGGCCTACGAGCAGTACTTC
TRBJ2-7,-,TRBV4-1,-,CASSQAQTSSYEQYF,TGCGCCAGCAGCCAAGCTCAGACTAGTTCCTACGAGCAGTACTTC
TRBJ2-1,TRBD2,TRBV6-1,-,CASSAVVAGLNEQFF,TGTGCCAGCAGTGCTGTGGTAGCGGGGTTGAATGAGCAGTTCTTC
TRBJ2-3,TRBD2,TRBV27,-,CASSRGGHTDTQYF,TGTGCCAGCAGCCGCGGGGGGCACACAGATACGCAGTATTTT
TRBJ2-7,-,TRBV21-1,-,CASRPEGQLTPNSYEQYF,TGTGCCAGCAGGCCTGAGGGACAACTCACTCCGAACTCCTACGAGCAGTACTTC
TRBJ2-7,-,TRBV7-8,-,CASSLAGMIYEQYF,TGTGCCAGCAGCTTAGCGGGGATGATCTACGAGCAGTACTTC
TRBJ1-5,TRBD1,TRBV30,-,CAQKDRGSHQPQHF,TGTGCCCAAAAGGACAGGGGAAGTCATCAGCCCCAGCATTTT
TRBJ1-5,-,TRBV19,-,CASSPDYQPQHF,TGTGCCAGTAGTCCAGACTATCAGCCCCAGCATTTT
TRBJ2-7,-,TRBV10-3,-,CAISEPGAGYEQYF,TGTGCCATCAGTGAGCCCGGCGCAGGCTACGAGCAGTACTTC
TRBJ1-2,-,TRBV19,-,CASSIVGPRAVDGYTF,TGTGCCAGTAGTATAGTAGGGCCTCGAGCGGTTGATGGCTACACCTTC
TRBJ2-3,-,TRBV29-1,few,CSVDAGYTDTQYF,TGCAGCGTCGATGCTGGGTACACAGATACGCAGTATTTT
TRBJ2-3,TRBD1,TRBV5-8,-,CASSSGQGSTDTQYF,TGTGCCAGCAGCTCAGGACAGGGGAGCACAGATACGCAGTATTTT
TRBJ2-7,-,TRBV27,once,CASGGGSSYEQYF,TGTGCCAGCGGGGGGGGCAGCTCCTACGAGCAGTACTTC
TRBJ2-7,TRBD1,TRBV6-1,-,CASSLTGVWNEQYF,TGTGCCAGCAGCCTGACAGGGGTTTGGAACGAGCAGTACTTC